This entry describes one T cell receptor (beta chain). CDR3 size: 14 residues. Germline V gene lookup returns CDR1 LGHDT and CDR2 YNNKEL (reference sequence). With 4 bases clipped from V and 6 bases from J, the junction kept 2 bases outside the gene matches. Generated by immunoSEQ multiplex PCR, the TCRdb table keeps only in-frame clones and is missing some. Of over 50,000 clones in the sample, roughly 79% were seen once. The data stem from a study of blood T cell repertoires in COVID-19. The material sequenced was peripheral blood. The chain recombines TRBV3-1 (or the pseudogene TRBV3-2) with TRBJ2-3, with 12 positions matching TRBD2. This receptor was obtained from a human donor with active or convalescent COVID-19. The donor label of this sample is uncertain. The CDR3 protein is CASSPLAGGDTQYF. CDR3 nucleotides: TGTGCCAGCAGCCCACTAGCGGGAGGCGATACGCAGTATTTT.